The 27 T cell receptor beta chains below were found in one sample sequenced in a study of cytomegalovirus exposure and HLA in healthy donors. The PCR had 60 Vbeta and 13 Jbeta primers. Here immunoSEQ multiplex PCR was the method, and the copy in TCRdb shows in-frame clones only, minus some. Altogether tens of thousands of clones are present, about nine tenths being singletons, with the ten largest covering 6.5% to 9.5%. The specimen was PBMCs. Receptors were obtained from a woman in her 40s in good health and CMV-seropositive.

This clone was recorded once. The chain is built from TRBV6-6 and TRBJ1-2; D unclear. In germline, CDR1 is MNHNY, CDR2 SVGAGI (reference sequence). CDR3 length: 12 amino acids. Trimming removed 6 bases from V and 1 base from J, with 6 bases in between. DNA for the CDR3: TGTGCCAGCAGCCGAGGTAACTATGGCTACACCTTC. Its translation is CASSRGNYGYTF.

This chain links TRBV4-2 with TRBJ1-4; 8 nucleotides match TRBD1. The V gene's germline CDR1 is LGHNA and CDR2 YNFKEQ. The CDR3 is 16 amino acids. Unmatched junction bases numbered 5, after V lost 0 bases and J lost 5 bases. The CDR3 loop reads CASSQEGTGANEKLFF. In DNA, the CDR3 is TGTGCCAGCAGCCAAGAAGGGACAGGAGCGAATGAAAAACTGTTTTTT.

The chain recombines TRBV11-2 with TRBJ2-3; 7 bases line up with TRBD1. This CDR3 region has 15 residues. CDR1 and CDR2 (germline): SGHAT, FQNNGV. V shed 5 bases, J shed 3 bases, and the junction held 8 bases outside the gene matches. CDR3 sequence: CASSADRTNTDTQYF. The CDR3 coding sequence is TGTGCCAGCAGCGCGGACAGGACGAATACAGATACGCAGTATTTT.

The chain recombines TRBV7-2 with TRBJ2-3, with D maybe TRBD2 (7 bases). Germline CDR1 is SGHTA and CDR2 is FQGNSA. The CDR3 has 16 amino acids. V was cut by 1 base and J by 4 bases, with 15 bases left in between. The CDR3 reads CASSLVGGTSSDTQYF. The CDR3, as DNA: TGTGCCAGCAGCTTAGTCGGGGGGACATCTTCAGATACGCAGTATTTT.

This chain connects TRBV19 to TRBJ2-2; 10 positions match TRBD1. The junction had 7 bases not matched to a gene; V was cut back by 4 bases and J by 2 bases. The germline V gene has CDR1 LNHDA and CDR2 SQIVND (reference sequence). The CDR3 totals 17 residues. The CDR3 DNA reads TGTGCCAGTAGTAACCGACAGGGGGCCCTAAACACCGGGGAGCTGTTTTTT. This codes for CASSNRQGALNTGELFF.

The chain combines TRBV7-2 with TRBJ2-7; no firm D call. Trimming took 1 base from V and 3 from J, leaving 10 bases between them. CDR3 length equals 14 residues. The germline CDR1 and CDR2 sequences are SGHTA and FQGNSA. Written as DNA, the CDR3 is TGTGCCAGCAGCTTAGGGCAGGAAATCTACGAGCAGTACTTC. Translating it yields CASSLGQEIYEQYF. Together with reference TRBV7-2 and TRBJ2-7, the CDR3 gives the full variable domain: GAGVSQSPSNKVTEKGKDVELRCDPISGHTALYWYRQSLGQGLEFLIYFQGNSAPDKSGLPSDRFSAERTGGSVSTLTIQRTQQEDSAVYLCASSLGQEIYEQYFGPGTRLTVT.

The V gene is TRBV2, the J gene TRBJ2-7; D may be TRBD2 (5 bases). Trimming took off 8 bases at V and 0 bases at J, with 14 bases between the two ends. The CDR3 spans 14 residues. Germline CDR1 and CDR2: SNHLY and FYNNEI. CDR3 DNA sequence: TGTGCCAGCCCACCGACTAACGACTCCTACGAGCAGTACTTC. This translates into CASPPTNDSYEQYF.

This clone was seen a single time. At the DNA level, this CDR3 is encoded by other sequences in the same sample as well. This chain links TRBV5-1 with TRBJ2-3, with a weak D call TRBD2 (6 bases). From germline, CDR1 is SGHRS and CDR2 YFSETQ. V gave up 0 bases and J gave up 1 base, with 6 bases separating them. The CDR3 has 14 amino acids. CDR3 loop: CASSLVAGTDTQYF. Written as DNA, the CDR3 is TGCGCCAGCAGCTTGGTAGCGGGCACAGATACGCAGTATTTT.

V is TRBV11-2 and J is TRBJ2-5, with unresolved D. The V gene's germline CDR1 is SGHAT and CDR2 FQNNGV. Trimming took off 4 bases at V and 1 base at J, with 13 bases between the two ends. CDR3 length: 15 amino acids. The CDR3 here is CASSSLARIQETQYF. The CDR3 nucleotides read TGTGCCAGCAGCTCGTTAGCAAGGATCCAAGAGACCCAGTACTTC.

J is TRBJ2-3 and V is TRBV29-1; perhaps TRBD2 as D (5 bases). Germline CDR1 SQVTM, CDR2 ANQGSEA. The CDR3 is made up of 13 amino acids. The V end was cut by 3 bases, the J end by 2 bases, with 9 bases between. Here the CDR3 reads CSVEGSITDTQYF. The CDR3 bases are TGCAGCGTTGAGGGGAGTATCACAGATACGCAGTATTTT.

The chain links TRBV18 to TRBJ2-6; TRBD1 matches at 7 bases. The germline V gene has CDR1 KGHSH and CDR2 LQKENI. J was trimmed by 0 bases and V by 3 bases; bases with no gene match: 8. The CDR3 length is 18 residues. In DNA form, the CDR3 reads TGTGCCAGCTCACCGCCCCAGGGGGTTCTCTCTGGGGCCAACGTCCTGACTTTC. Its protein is CASSPPQGVLSGANVLTF.

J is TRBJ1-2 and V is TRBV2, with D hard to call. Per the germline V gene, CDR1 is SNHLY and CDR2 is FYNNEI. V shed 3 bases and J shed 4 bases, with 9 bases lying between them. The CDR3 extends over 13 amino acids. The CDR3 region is CASSEEGVYGYTF. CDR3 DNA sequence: TGTGCCAGCAGTGAGGAGGGTGTCTATGGCTACACCTTC.

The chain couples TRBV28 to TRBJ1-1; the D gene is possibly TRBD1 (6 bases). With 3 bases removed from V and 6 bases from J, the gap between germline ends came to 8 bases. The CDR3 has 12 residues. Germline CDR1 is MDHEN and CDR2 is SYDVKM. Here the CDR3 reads CASSLYRAEAFF. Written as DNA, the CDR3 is TGTGCCAGCAGTTTGTACAGGGCTGAAGCTTTCTTT. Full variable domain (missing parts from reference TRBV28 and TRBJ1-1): DVKVTQSSRYLVKRTGEKVFLECVQDMDHENMFWYRQDPGLGLRLIYFSYDVKMKEKGDIPEGYSVSREKKERFSLILESASTNQTSMYLCASSLYRAEAFFGQGTRLTVV.

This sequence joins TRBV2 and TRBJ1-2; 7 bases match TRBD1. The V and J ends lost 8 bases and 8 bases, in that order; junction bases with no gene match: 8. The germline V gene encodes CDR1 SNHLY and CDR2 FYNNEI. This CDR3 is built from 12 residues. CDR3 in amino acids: CASATGLGGYTF. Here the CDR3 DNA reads TGTGCCAGCGCGACAGGGCTGGGCGGCTACACCTTC.

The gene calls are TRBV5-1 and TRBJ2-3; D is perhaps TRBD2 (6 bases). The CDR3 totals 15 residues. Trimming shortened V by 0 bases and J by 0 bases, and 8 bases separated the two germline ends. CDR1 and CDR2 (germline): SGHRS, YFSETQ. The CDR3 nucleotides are TGCGCCAGCAGCTTGGTTGCGGGGAGCACAGATACGCAGTATTTT. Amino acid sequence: CASSLVAGSTDTQYF.

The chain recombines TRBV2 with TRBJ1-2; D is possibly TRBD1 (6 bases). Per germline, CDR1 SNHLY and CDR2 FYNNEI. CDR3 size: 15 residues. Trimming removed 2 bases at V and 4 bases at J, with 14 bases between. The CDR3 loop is CASSERSGAGYGYTF. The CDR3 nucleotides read TGTGCCAGCAGTGAAAGGTCAGGGGCAGGCTATGGCTACACCTTC.

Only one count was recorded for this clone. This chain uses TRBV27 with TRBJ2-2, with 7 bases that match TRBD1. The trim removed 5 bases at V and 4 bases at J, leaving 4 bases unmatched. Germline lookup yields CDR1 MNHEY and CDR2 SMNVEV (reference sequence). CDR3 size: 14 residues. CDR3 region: CASSPNRGTGELFF. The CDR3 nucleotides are TGTGCCAGCAGTCCAAACAGGGGCACCGGGGAGCTGTTTTTT.

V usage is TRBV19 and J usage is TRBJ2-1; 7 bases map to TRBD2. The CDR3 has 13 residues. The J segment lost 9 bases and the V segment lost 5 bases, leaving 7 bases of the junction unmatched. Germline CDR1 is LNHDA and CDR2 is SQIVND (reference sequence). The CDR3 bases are TGTGCCAGTAGTCCAGGGACTACGAGTGAGCAGTTCTTC. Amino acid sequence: CASSPGTTSEQFF. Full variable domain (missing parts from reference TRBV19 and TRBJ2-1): DGGITQSPKYLFRKEGQNVTLSCEQNLNHDAMYWYRQDPGQGLRLIYYSQIVNDFQKGDIAEGYSVSREKKESFPLTVTSAQKNPTAFYLCASSPGTTSEQFFGPGTRLTVL.

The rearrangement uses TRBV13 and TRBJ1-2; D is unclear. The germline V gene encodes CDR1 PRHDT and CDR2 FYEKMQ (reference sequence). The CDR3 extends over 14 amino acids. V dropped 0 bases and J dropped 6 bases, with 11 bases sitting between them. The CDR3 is CASSLGEGIDGYTF. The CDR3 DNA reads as TGTGCCAGCAGCTTAGGCGAGGGAATCGATGGCTACACCTTC.

CDR3 nucleotide sequence: TGCGCCAGCAGCTTACACACAGGGGGCCGGAACACCGGGGAGCTGTTTTTT. Translating it yields CASSLHTGGRNTGELFF. The chain is built from TRBV5-1 and TRBJ2-2, with 9 bases fitting TRBD1. CDR3 length equals 17 residues. Germline assignment: CDR1 SGHRS and CDR2 YFSETQ. V gave up 2 bases and J gave up 1 base; unmatched junction bases: 6.

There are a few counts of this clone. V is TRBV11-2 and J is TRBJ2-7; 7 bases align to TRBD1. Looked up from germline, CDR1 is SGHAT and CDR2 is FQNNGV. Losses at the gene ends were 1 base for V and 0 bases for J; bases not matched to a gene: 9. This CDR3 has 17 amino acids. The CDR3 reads CASSLGTGGQVSYEQYF. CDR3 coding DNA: TGTGCCAGCAGCTTAGGAACCGGAGGACAGGTCTCCTACGAGCAGTACTTC.

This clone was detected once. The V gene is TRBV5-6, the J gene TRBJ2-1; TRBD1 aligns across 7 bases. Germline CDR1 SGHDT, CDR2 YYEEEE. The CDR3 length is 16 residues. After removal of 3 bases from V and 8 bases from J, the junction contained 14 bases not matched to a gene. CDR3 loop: CASSSKGAVNRDEQFF. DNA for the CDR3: TGTGCCAGCAGCTCGAAGGGGGCAGTCAACCGGGATGAGCAGTTCTTC.

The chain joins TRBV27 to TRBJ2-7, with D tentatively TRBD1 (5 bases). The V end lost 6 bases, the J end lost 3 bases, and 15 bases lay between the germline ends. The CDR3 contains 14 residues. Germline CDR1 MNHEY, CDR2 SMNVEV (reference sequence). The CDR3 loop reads CASSQDDSFYEQYF. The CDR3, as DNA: TGTGCCAGCAGCCAAGATGACAGCTTCTACGAGCAGTACTTC.

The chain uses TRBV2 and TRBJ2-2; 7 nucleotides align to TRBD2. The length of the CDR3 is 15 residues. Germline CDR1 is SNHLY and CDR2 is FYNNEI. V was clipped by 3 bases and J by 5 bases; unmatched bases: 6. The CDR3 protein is CASSEAGVGTGELFF. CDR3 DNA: TGTGCCAGCAGTGAGGCGGGAGTCGGGACCGGGGAGCTGTTTTTT.

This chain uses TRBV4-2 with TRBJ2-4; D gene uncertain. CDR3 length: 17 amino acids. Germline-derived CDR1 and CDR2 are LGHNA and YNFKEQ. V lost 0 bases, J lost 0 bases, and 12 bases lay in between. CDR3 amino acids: CASSQDQALLAKNIQYF. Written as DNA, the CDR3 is TGTGCCAGCAGCCAAGATCAAGCGTTACTAGCCAAAAACATTCAGTACTTC.

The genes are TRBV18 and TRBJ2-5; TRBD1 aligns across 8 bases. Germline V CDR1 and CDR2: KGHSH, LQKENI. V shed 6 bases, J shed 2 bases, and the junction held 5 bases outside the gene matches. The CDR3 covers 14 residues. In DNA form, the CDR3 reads TGTGCCAGCTCGACCAGGACAGGGCAAGAGACCCAGTACTTC. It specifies CASSTRTGQETQYF.

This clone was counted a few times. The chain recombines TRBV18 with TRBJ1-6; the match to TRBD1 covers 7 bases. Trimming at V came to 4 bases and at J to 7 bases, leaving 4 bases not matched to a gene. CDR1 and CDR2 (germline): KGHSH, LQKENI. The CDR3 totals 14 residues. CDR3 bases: TGTGCCAGCTCACAAGACAGGGAGAATTCACCCCTCCACTTT. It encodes CASSQDRENSPLHF. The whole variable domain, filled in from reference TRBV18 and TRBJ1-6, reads NAGVMQNPRHLVRRRGQEARLRCSPMKGHSHVYWYRQLPEEGLKFMVYLQKENIIDESGMPKERFSAEFPKEGPSILRIQQVVRGDSAAYFCASSQDRENSPLHFGNGTRLTVT.